The source of this T cell receptor beta chain is a study of T cells in Graves' hyperthyroidism and ophthalmopathy. TCR beta CDR3 regions were amplified from RNA transcripts. HTBI primers were used for first-round RT-PCR of the TCR CDR3. TCRdb processed the multiplex PCR reads anew with MiXCR; each CDR3 protein has one entry. Among roughly 550,000 distinct CDR3 sequences listed, 15% to 20% were seen once. The germline V gene has CDR1 LGHDT and CDR2 YNNKEL (reference sequence). This CDR3 comprises 15 residues. V shed 6 bases and J shed 2 bases, with 17 bases lying between them. The rearrangement links TRBV3-1 to TRBJ2-7; the D call may be TRBD1 or TRBD2 (6 bases each). Sequenced: blood. The TCR originated in a woman under 40 with Graves' ophthalmopathy. CDR3 amino acids: CASSLSERGAYEQYF. CDR3 DNA: TGTGCCAGCAGTTTAAGCGAAAGGGGGGCCTACGAGCAGTACTTC.